Each of the 21 T cell receptor beta chains below was sequenced from the same sample in a study of response to subunit inactivated influenza vaccine. In TCRdb, the RT-PCR reads were re-called with MiXCR into one record per CDR3 protein. Found here are about 180,000 distinct CDR3 sequences, around a tenth of them singletons; the top ten hold about 11%. The source material was non-naive T cells sorted from PBMCs, sampled on the day of vaccination. All receptors derive from a man aged 45 to 65 who received an inactivated influenza vaccine.

In its sample, this clonotype was seen many times. The CDR3 loop reads CASSLVVGQGYGYTF. CDR3 DNA sequence: TGTGCCAGCAGCTTGGTTGTTGGGCAGGGCTATGGCTACACCTTC. The chain couples TRBV5-5 to TRBJ1-2, with D possibly matching TRBD1 (5 bases). The CDR3 contains 15 residues. Trimming removed 0 bases from V and 4 bases from J, with 13 bases in between. Germline V gene data show CDR1 as SGHKS and CDR2 as YYEKEE (reference sequence). The complete variable domain, with remaining parts taken from reference TRBV5-5 and TRBJ1-2, reads DAGVTQSPTHLIKTRGQQVTLRCSPISGHKSVSWYQQVLGQGPQFIFQYYEKEERGRGNFPDRFSARQFPNYSSELNVNALLLGDSALYLCASSLVVGQGYGYTFGSGTRLTVV.

At least ten counts were recorded for this clonotype. This chain connects TRBV5-1 to TRBJ2-3, with D possibly matching TRBD1 (6 bases). This CDR3 has 13 residues. Per the germline V gene, CDR1 is SGHRS and CDR2 is YFSETQ. V was trimmed by 7 bases and J by 5 bases, leaving 14 bases between them. CDR3 DNA: TGCGCCAGCCACCGGGACATAGGAGATACGCAGTATTTT. Its translation: CASHRDIGDTQYF.

The rearrangement joins TRBV20-1 to TRBJ1-1, with 7 nucleotides matching TRBD1. The trim removed 6 bases at V and 5 bases at J, leaving 12 bases unmatched. CDR1 and CDR2 from the germline V gene are DFQATT and SNEGSKA (reference sequence). The CDR3 length is 14 residues. The CDR3 is CSAPTWQGGTEAFF. The CDR3 DNA follows: TGCAGTGCCCCCACCTGGCAGGGGGGGACTGAAGCTTTCTTT.

This clonotype was picked up a small number of times. This chain connects TRBV3-1 to TRBJ1-1, with TRBD1 matching 7 bases. Germline CDR1 LGHDT, CDR2 YNNKEL (reference sequence). This CDR3 spans 14 amino acids. With V trimmed by 3 bases and J by 8 bases, 9 bases remained unmatched. In nucleotides, the CDR3 is TGTGCCAGCAGCCACCAAGCAGGGGGTCCAGAAGCTTTCTTT. It encodes CASSHQAGGPEAFF. Drawing the rest from reference TRBV3-1 and TRBJ1-1, the complete variable domain is DTAVSQTPKYLVTQMGNDKSIKCEQNLGHDTMYWYKQDSKKFLKIMFSYNNKELIINETVPNRFSPKSPDKAHLNLHINSLELGDSAVYFCASSHQAGGPEAFFGQGTRLTVV.

The chain links TRBV15 to TRBJ2-1; 9 positions match TRBD2. Germline-derived CDR1 and CDR2 are LNHNV and YYDKDF (reference sequence). V was pared by 2 bases and J by 5 bases, with 7 bases of the junction left unmatched. CDR3 length equals 16 residues. The CDR3 sequence is CATSRPFSGSNNEQFF. The CDR3 nucleotides read TGTGCCACCAGCAGACCATTTAGCGGGAGTAACAATGAGCAGTTCTTC. The variable domain in full, completed from reference TRBV15 and TRBJ2-1, reads DAMVIQNPRYQVTQFGKPVTLSCSQTLNHNVMYWYQQKSSQAPKLLFHYYDKDFNNEADTPDNFQSRRPNTSFCFLDIRSPGLGDTAMYLCATSRPFSGSNNEQFFGPGTRLTVL.

This clonotype was seen a few times. The chain carries TRBV5-1 and TRBJ1-4, with D possibly being TRBD1 (5 bases). V lost 0 bases, J lost 7 bases, and 10 bases lay in between. The CDR3 runs to 14 residues. CDR1 is SGHRS, CDR2 YFSETQ, per germline. The CDR3 DNA reads as TGCGCCAGCAGCTTGGGGCAGGGCGGTGAAAAACTGTTTTTT. Its translation: CASSLGQGGEKLFF.

V and J are TRBV12-3 or TRBV12-4 and TRBJ2-7; the match to TRBD1 covers 9 bases. The CDR3 runs to 16 residues. The V gene end was trimmed by 6 bases and the J gene end by 2 bases; junction bases not matched to a gene: 11. CDR3: CASRLGGQGVAYEQYF. The CDR3 nucleotides read TGTGCCAGCAGGTTGGGGGGACAGGGAGTGGCCTACGAGCAGTACTTC.

This clonotype was counted many times. J is TRBJ1-2 and V is TRBV28; the D is unclear. The V end was cut by 3 bases, the J end by 4 bases, with 12 bases between. CDR1 and CDR2 from the germline V gene are MDHEN and SYDVKM. The CDR3 has 14 amino acids. The CDR3 region is CASSFGRSLYGYTF. For the CDR3, the DNA is TGTGCCAGCAGTTTCGGGCGGAGCCTCTATGGCTACACCTTC.

V usage is TRBV7-2 and J usage is TRBJ2-3, with unresolved D. The V gene's germline CDR1 is SGHTA and CDR2 FQGNSA. CDR3 length: 16 amino acids. Trimming took 5 bases from V and 4 from J, leaving 19 bases between them. Here the CDR3 reads CASSRSLGSFADTQYF. The CDR3 nucleotides are TGTGCCAGCAGCCGATCATTGGGAAGTTTCGCAGATACGCAGTATTTT.

In its sample, this clonotype was seen many times. The chain employs TRBV4-3 and TRBJ2-5, with D unclear. The ends were cut back, 0 bases at V and 3 bases at J, with 5 bases in the middle. Germline lookup yields CDR1 LGHNA and CDR2 YSLEER. The CDR3 loop spans 13 amino acids. Written as DNA, the CDR3 is TGCGCCAGCAGCCAAGATTTGGAAGAGACCCAGTACTTC. As protein: CASSQDLEETQYF.

In its sample, this clonotype was seen a few times. The genes are TRBV7-2 and TRBJ2-7; 9 bases are shared with TRBD2. The trim removed 4 bases at V and 8 bases at J, leaving 12 bases unmatched. CDR3 size: 15 residues. Germline CDR1 and CDR2: SGHTA and FQGNSA. In nucleotides, the CDR3 is TGTGCCAGCAGCTACCAATCCGGGACTAGCTCGCAGCAGTACTTC. Its protein is CASSYQSGTSSQQYF.

This clonotype was seen ten or more times. This chain connects TRBV7-3 to TRBJ2-7, with TRBD2 matching 8 bases. This CDR3 has 14 amino acids. With V trimmed by 5 bases and J by 2 bases, 5 bases remained unmatched. The V gene's germline CDR1 is SGHTA and CDR2 FQGTGA. CDR3 DNA: TGTGCCAGCAGCCCGACCGGGGGGGCCTACGAGCAGTACTTC. Translated, it gives CASSPTGGAYEQYF.

The J gene is TRBJ2-1, the V gene TRBV4-3; 8 nucleotides align to TRBD2. The CDR3 has 16 amino acids. V shed 4 bases, J shed 7 bases, and the junction held 12 bases outside the gene matches. Germline V gene sequence: CDR1 LGHNA, CDR2 YSLEER. The CDR3 is CASSPRAGGVRNEQFF. The CDR3, as DNA: TGCGCCAGCAGCCCCCGGGCGGGGGGCGTCCGTAATGAGCAGTTCTTC.

In its sample, this clonotype was seen a few times. The CDR3 spells CASSFSVGRETQYF. As DNA, the CDR3 is TGTGCCAGCAGTTTTTCCGTTGGGCGGGAGACCCAGTACTTC. The chain employs TRBV27 and TRBJ2-5; the D is unclear. The CDR3 totals 14 residues. Trimming took off 3 bases at V and 5 bases at J, with 13 bases between the two ends. Germline-derived CDR1 and CDR2 are MNHEY and SMNVEV (reference sequence).

This clonotype was observed a handful of times. V gene TRBV20-1 combines with J gene TRBJ1-1; 7 nucleotides agree with TRBD1. With V trimmed by 3 bases and J by 3 bases, 4 bases remained unmatched. The CDR3 consists of 13 residues. Germline-derived CDR1 and CDR2 are DFQATT and SNEGSKA (reference sequence). CDR3 loop: CSASNRGDTEAFF. The CDR3 DNA is TGCAGTGCTAGTAACAGGGGCGACACTGAAGCTTTCTTT.

This clonotype has more than one count but fewer than ten. J is TRBJ2-7 and V is TRBV3-1; D is perhaps TRBD1 (5 bases). The CDR3 consists of 15 residues. Trimming removed 3 bases at V and 5 bases at J, with 17 bases between. Germline values: CDR1 LGHDT, CDR2 YNNKEL (reference sequence). The CDR3 here is CASSQWTTPGDEQYF. The DNA of the CDR3 is TGTGCCAGCAGCCAGTGGACAACACCTGGGGACGAGCAGTACTTC.

In this sample, this clonotype turned up many times. V and J are TRBV11-2 and TRBJ2-7, with 8 bases fitting TRBD1. The junction had 11 bases not matched to a gene; V was cut back by 2 bases and J by 2 bases. CDR1 is SGHAT, CDR2 FQNNGV, per germline. The CDR3 contains 17 residues. CDR3 coding DNA: TGTGCCAGCAGCTTACGCCCTCGGACAGGGAGACCCTACGAGCAGTACTTC. It is translated as CASSLRPRTGRPYEQYF.

The table lists this clonotype with a few counts. The V and J genes are TRBV28 and TRBJ1-2; D unresolved. V was trimmed by 3 bases and J by 4 bases, leaving 15 bases between them. This CDR3 is built from 15 residues. Germline V CDR1 and CDR2: MDHEN, SYDVKM. CDR3 sequence: CASSFNPLRVYGYTF. Written as DNA, the CDR3 is TGTGCCAGCAGTTTTAACCCCCTGAGGGTCTATGGCTACACCTTC.

The V gene is TRBV6-1, the J gene TRBJ2-1, with 9 bases matching TRBD2. Germline lookup yields CDR1 MNHNS and CDR2 SASEGT. The CDR3 spans 15 residues. Trimming removed 5 bases from V and 7 bases from J; junction bases left unmatched: 9. The CDR3 sequence is CASSRISGSSNEQFF. The CDR3 DNA sequence: TGTGCCAGCAGTCGGATTAGCGGGAGTAGTAATGAGCAGTTCTTC.

In its sample, this clonotype was seen a few times. The chain employs TRBV4-2 and TRBJ2-6; unclear D gene. Germline CDR1 and CDR2: LGHNA and YNFKEQ. V lost 4 bases, J lost 0 bases, and 13 bases lay in between. The CDR3 runs to 17 residues. The DNA of the CDR3 is TGTGCCAGCAGCCGAGGTGGGATTTACTCTGGGGCCAACGTCCTGACTTTC. Protein product: CASSRGGIYSGANVLTF.

The chain couples TRBV5-1 to TRBJ2-2; the D gene could be TRBD1 or TRBD2 (5 bases each). The CDR3 contains 15 residues. Trimming took off 0 bases at V and 3 bases at J, with 9 bases between the two ends. Germline V gene data show CDR1 as SGHRS and CDR2 as YFSETQ. CDR3 amino acids: CASSLVGTDTGELFF. The CDR3 nucleotides are TGCGCCAGCAGCTTGGTAGGGACGGACACCGGGGAGCTGTTTTTT.